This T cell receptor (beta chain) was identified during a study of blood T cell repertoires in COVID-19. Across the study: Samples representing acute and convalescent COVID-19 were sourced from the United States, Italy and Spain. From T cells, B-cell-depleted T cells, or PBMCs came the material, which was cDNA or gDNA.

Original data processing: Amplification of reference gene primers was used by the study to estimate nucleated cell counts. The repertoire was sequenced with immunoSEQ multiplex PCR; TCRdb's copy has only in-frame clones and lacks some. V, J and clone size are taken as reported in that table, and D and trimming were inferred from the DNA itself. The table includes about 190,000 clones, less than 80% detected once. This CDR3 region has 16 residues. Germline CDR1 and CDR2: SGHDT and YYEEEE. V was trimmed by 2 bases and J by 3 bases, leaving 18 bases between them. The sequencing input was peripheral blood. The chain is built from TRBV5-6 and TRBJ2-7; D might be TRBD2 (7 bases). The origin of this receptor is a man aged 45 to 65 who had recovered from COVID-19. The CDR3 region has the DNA TGTGCCAGCAGCTTTTGGGGGGCTAGCGGAGACTACGAGCAGTACTTC. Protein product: CASSFWGASGDYEQYF.